The 8 T cell receptor beta chains in this list originate from one sample, sequenced in a study of T cells after posttransplantation cyclophosphamide. Treatment was busulfan-fludarabine conditioning, a marrow graft, and cyclophosphamide on days +3 and +4. TCRdb's copy holds only in-frame clones and misses some; the assay was immunoSEQ multiplex PCR. The data contain about 18,000 clones, about 77% of them singletons. The sample was CD8+ T cells sorted from PBMCs, taken roughly 2,000 days after a stem cell transplant with posttransplant cyclophosphamide. Every receptor here comes from a female patient in her 40s who received an allogeneic stem cell transplant from a related donor, was CMV-positive, and had no GVHD. A share of the T cells may be of graft donor origin.

The V and J genes are TRBV5-8 and TRBJ2-3, with 15 positions matching TRBD2. The CDR3 runs 17 residues. The junction had 7 bases not matched to a gene; V was cut back by 4 bases and J by 4 bases. The V gene's germline CDR1 is SGHTS and CDR2 YDEGEE. The CDR3 DNA sequence: TGTGCCAGCAGCCCCCGGACTAGCGGGGGGGATGCAGATACGCAGTATTTT. This translates into CASSPRTSGGDADTQYF.

The chain is built from TRBV19 and TRBJ1-2, with D uncertain. CDR3 length: 11 amino acids. Trimming cost V 5 bases and J 7 bases, with 8 bases left between them. Germline V gene data show CDR1 as LNHDA and CDR2 as SQIVND (reference sequence). CDR3 sequence reads: CASSLGLGYTF. In DNA, the CDR3 is TGTGCCAGTAGTCTAGGACTTGGCTACACCTTC.

The chain couples TRBV4-1 to TRBJ2-4; maybe TRBD2 (6 bases). Trimming removed 4 bases at V and 0 bases at J, with 10 bases between. CDR3 size: 15 residues. Germline V gene lookup returns CDR1 MGHRA and CDR2 YSYEKL. CDR3 residues: CASSPPGGAKNIQYF. The CDR3 DNA is TGCGCCAGCAGCCCCCCCGGGGGAGCCAAAAACATTCAGTACTTC.

This clone showed up just once. The rearrangement uses TRBV6-4 and TRBJ2-2, with 7 positions matching TRBD1. The CDR3 has 15 residues. CDR1 is MRHNA, CDR2 SNTAGT, per germline. V gave up 3 bases and J gave up 3 bases; unmatched junction bases: 4. The CDR3: CASSEGTAYTGELFF. The CDR3 DNA sequence: TGTGCCAGCAGTGAAGGGACAGCTTACACCGGGGAGCTGTTTTTT.

The chain is built from TRBV2 and TRBJ2-7, with 11 bases identical to TRBD2. The CDR3 has 15 residues. The junction had 10 bases not matched to a gene; V was cut back by 6 bases and J by 6 bases. CDR1 SNHLY and CDR2 FYNNEI come from the germline V gene. The CDR3 nucleotides are TGTGCCAGCAGGAGTTTTAGCGGGGGGGCCTCCGAGCAGTACTTC. It codes for CASRSFSGGASEQYF.

CDR3: CATTPGTGLNYGYTF. The CDR3 nucleotides are TGTGCCACCACCCCTGGGACAGGGCTTAACTATGGCTACACCTTC. The rearrangement uses TRBV15 and TRBJ1-2; 9 bases line up with TRBD1. The V and J ends lost 7 bases and 1 base, in that order; junction bases with no gene match: 7. Germline V lookup: CDR1 LNHNV, CDR2 YYDKDF (reference sequence). The CDR3 extends over 15 amino acids.

Written as DNA, the CDR3 is TGTGCCAGCAGCAATGGACTCGACGCTGAAGCTTTCTTT. Translating gives CASSNGLDAEAFF. The chain links TRBV13 to TRBJ1-1; D gene uncertain. Germline-derived CDR1 and CDR2 are PRHDT and FYEKMQ (reference sequence). V was clipped by 5 bases and J by 6 bases, with 13 bases between them. The CDR3 is 13 amino acids.

This clone has only a few counts. This chain connects TRBV21-1 to TRBJ2-5; the table's D call, TRBD1, was not checked against the DNA. TRBV21-1 is a pseudogene locus. The CDR3 runs 14 residues. Here the CDR3 reads CASSKCRQQETQYF. In nucleotides, the CDR3 is TGTGCCAGCAGCAAATGTAGACAACAAGAGACCCAGTACTTC.